The TCR beta chain described here comes from a study of PD-1 blockade in classical Hodgkin lymphoma (dated by TCRdb to the early 2020s). Looking at the study overall: The study used TCR beta sequencing and CyTOF to define a peripheral blood immune signature of response to PD-1 blockade in classical Hodgkin lymphoma. What the study reported, not specific to this receptor: Only a single clinical trial cohort was studied, and what caused the repertoire differences, possibly disease activity or prior therapy, remained undefined. Newly diagnosed patients were reported to have lower baseline TCR diversity than healthy donors, and relapsed/refractory patients were reported to have lower baseline TCR diversity still.

The trim is 4 bases for V and 4 bases for J, with a gap of 17 bases between the germline ends. CDR1 and CDR2 are drawn from the germline V gene: SGHRS, YFSETQ. The CDR3, cysteine through phenylalanine, is 15 amino acids long. CDR3 DNA is the only sequence kept; it has 45 bases, read in frame from the first base. For this clone: Which antigen it targets is not known. Base-call qualities are not available, and no considerably larger clone is one nucleotide away.

Explained via the paper, the time point label denotes: newly diagnosed, previously untreated cHL patient sample. CD4+ T cells were purified from thawed PBMCs by magnetic negative selection with a Miltenyi CD4+ T cell isolation kit. PBMCs from patients with newly diagnosed, previously untreated classical Hodgkin lymphoma were sequenced as a comparison group for the relapsed/refractory trial patients. Peripheral blood was collected in 8 mL Vacutainer Cell Preparation Tubes, from which PBMCs were isolated by centrifugation and then cryopreserved. Purified CD4+ and CD8+ fractions were generated only in cases for which an additional PBMC sample was available. Magnetically labelled cells were depleted on LS columns in a quadroMACS separator, and the flow-through was collected as the purified fraction. The Qiagen DNeasy kit was used to extract genomic DNA both from unsorted PBMCs and from the negatively selected CD4+ and CD8+ fractions. Amplification of TCR beta CDR3 regions was done by immunoSEQ multiplex PCR with primers that anneal to V and J segments. A synthetic immune receptor repertoire was used to minimize amplification bias, and remaining bias was computationally removed after sequencing. On the study's bioinformatics: Custom Python scripts were used to quantify repertoire diversity as the Shannon entropy index. The unsorted, CD4+ and CD8+ repertoires were each analyzed separately, with the exception of combined analyses, where CD4+ and CD8+ sequences were merged in silico. This immuneACCESS table, as held by TCRdb, lists in-frame sequences with V and J called but not all clones. Of the missing ones, under half trace to an unresolved V gene in checked studies; the others have no known cause. From that table come the V and J calls and clone size; the DNA was used to work out D and trimming. This sample has approximately 23,000 clones in its table, and 90% to 95% of those were observed once. The top ten constitute about 0.41% of the sample.

Sequenced: CD4+ T cells from blood. The TCR comes from a human donor with classical Hodgkin lymphoma. The chain employs TRBV5-1 and TRBJ2-5; possibly the D gene is TRBD2, per 5 matching bases. This receptor carries the CDR3 CASSLEDGGGETQYF. The base sequence is TGCGCCAGCAGCCTGGAGGATGGAGGAGGAGAGACCCAGTACTTC.